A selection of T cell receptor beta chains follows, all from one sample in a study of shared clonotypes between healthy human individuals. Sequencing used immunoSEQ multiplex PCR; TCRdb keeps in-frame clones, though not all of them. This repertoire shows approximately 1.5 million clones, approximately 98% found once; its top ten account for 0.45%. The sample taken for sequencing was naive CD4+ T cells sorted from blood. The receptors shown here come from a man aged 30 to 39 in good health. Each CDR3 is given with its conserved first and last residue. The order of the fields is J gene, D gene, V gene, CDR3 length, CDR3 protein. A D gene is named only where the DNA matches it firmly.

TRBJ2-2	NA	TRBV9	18	CASSVQAWTTKNTGELFF
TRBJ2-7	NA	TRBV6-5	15	CASRTGDLPTYEQYF
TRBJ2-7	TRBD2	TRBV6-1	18	CASSVGLAGGSPAYEQYF
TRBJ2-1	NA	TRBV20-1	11	CSAQRGNEQFF
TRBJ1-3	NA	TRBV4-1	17	CASSFTPDPRSGNTIYF
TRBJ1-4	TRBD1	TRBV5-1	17	CASSFSAGGFTNEKLFF
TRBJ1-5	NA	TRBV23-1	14	CASSQSTGCQPQHF
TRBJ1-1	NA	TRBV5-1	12	CASSQDRTEAFF
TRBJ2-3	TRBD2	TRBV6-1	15	CASTRSGSGTDTQYF
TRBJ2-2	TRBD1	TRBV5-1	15	CASSYGQGGTGELFF
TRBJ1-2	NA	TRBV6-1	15	CASSETASHRNGYTF
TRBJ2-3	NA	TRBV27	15	CASSLSWTRSDTQYF
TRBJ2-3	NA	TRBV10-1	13	CASGQSGTDTQYF
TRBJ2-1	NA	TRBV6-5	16	CASSYGTGTSYNEQFF
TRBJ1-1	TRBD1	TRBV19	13	CASSIRTGTEAFF
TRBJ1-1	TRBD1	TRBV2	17	CASTRVPGQITNTEAFF
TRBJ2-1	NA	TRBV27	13	CASSSLGADEQFF
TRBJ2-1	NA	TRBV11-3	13	CASSFDSYNEQFF
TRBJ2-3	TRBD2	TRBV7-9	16	CASSPILAASTDTQYF
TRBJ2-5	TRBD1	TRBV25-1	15	CASGSTGGGKETQYF
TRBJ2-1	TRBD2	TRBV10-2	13	CASSRTSIYEQFF
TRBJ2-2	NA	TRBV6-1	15	CASKYIGAGTGELFF
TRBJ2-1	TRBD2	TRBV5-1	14	CASSLTSGSNEQFF
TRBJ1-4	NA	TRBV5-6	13	CASSQGTDEKLFF
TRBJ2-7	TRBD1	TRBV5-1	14	CASSGGQGRNEQYF
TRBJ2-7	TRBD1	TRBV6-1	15	CASFRDRGSSYEQYF
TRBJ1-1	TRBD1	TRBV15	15	CATRLDRQRNTEAFF
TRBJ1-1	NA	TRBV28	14	CASSFNARDTEAFF
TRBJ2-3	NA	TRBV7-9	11	CASSRTDTQYF
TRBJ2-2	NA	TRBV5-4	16	CASSEDVNTNTGELFF
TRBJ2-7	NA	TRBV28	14	CASSLRLFSYEQYF
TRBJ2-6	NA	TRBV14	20	CASSQGDIRGSYAGANVLTF
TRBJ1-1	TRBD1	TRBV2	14	CASSAGQLNTEAFF
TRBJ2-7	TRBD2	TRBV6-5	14	CASSRTSGVYEQYF
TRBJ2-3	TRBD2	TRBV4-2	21	CASSQDSEAGGPGFDTDTQYF
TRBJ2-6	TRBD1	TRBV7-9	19	CASSLGKTGGPPGANVLTF
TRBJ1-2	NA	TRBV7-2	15	CASSPRQNSNYGYTF
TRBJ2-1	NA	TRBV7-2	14	CASSYPGPDNEQFF
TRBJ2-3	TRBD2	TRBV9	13	CASHAGDTDTQYF
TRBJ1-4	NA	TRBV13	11	CASSASGRLFF
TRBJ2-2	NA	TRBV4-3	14	CASSQDRNTGELFF
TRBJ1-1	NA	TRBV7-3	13	CASSLISGSEAFF
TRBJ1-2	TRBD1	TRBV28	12	CASSSTGYGYTF
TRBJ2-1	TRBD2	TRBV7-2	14	CATTPGLGYNEQFF
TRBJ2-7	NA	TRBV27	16	CASSYLHGMGAYEQYF
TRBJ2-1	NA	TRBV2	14	CASSSRAYGNEQFF